Listed below are T cell receptor beta chains from one sample, sequenced in a study of blood T cell repertoires in COVID-19. The method was immunoSEQ multiplex PCR; TCRdb's version includes in-frame clones alone and lacks a portion of them. The table includes approximately 450,000 clones, 70% to 90% detected once. The sample consisted of PBMCs or T cells enriched from blood (not recorded which). These receptors all stem from a woman between 18 and 29 years old with acute COVID-19. The CDR3 runs from the conserved cysteine through the conserved F or W. D genes are given only for firm matches. Clone size appears in some rows only: once, few, many, or a class for an expanded clone.

TRBJ2-1,TRBV7-2,.,TRBD2,TGTGCCAGCAGCCCCCGGACTAGTAATGAGCAGTTCTTC,CASSPRTSNEQFF
TRBJ1-3,TRBV5-6,once,.,TGTGCCAGCAGCTTGGCAGACTCTGGAAACACCATATATTTT,CASSLADSGNTIYF
TRBJ1-1,TRBV3-1/TRBV3-2,.,TRBD1,TGTGCCAGCAACCCAGGGGGCGATCTGAACACTGAAGCTTTCTTT,CASNPGGDLNTEAFF
TRBJ2-5,TRBV20-1,.,.,TGCAGTGCTACTGACTGGGCGGGAGAGACCCAGTACTTC,CSATDWAGETQYF
TRBJ2-2,TRBV10-1,.,TRBD2,TGCGCCAGTGGGAGCGGGGGGGCGAACACCGGGGAGCTGTTTTTT,CASGSGGANTGELFF
TRBJ1-4,TRBV6-5,.,.,TGTGCCAGCAGTTACTCTGCCCAGACTTTCAATGAAAAACTGTTTTTT,CASSYSAQTFNEKLFF
TRBJ1-2,TRBV27,.,TRBD1,TGTGCCATTTCAGGGGGTGACGGTGGCTACACCTTC,CAISGGDGGYTF
TRBJ2-1,TRBV5-4,.,.,TGTGCCAGCAGCTCTCCTGGGGCCCCTTACAATGAGCAGTTCTTC,CASSSPGAPYNEQFF
TRBJ2-7,TRBV7-6,.,.,TGTGCCAGCAGCTCCGACAGTACCACCTACGAGCAGTACTTC,CASSSDSTTYEQYF
TRBJ1-1,TRBV28,.,.,TGTGCCAGCAGTTTGACTCCAGTCCTTGAAGCTTTCTTT,CASSLTPVLEAFF
TRBJ2-7,TRBV20-1,few,.,TGCAGTGCTCCGGGGACCTACGAGCAGTACTTC,CSAPGTYEQYF
TRBJ2-7,TRBV6-2/TRBV6-3,.,.,TGTGCCAGCAGTTACGGCGGGGCAGGGACCTACGAGCAGTACTTC,CASSYGGAGTYEQYF
TRBJ2-5,TRBV7-8,.,TRBD2,TGTGCCAGCAGCAAGACTAGCGGGTACCAAGAGACCCAGTACTTC,CASSKTSGYQETQYF
TRBJ2-6,TRBV28,once,.,TGTGCCAGCAGTTCTACAGGTCTCCACTCTGGGGCCAACGTCCTGACTTTC,CASSSTGLHSGANVLTF
TRBJ2-7,TRBV5-1,.,.,TGCGCCAGCAGCCCCGGGCAGGGCTCTTACGAGCAGTACTTC,CASSPGQGSYEQYF
TRBJ1-6,TRBV5-6,.,TRBD1,TGTGCCAGCAGCCAATGGACAGGGAATTCACCCCTCCACTTT,CASSQWTGNSPLHF
TRBJ2-2,TRBV5-4,once,.,TGTGCCAGCAGCCCTGTGCGGGGCGTGTGGAACACCGGGGAGCTGTTTTTT,CASSPVRGVWNTGELFF
TRBJ2-7,TRBV11-2,.,.,TGTGCCAGCAGCTTATATTTCACAGGCTTAGTTTACGAGCAGTACTTC,CASSLYFTGLVYEQYF
TRBJ1-5,TRBV18,.,.,TGTGCCAGCTCACCAGGGAGGGCCAATCAGCCCCAGCATTTT,CASSPGRANQPQHF
TRBJ1-1,TRBV19,.,TRBD1,TGTGCCAGTAGTGACAGGGCTCGTTCCGGCACTGAAGCTTTCTTT,CASSDRARSGTEAFF
TRBJ1-2,TRBV9,once,.,TGTGCCAGCAGCTCACCCGGGACAGGCTACACCTTC,CASSSPGTGYTF
TRBJ1-2,TRBV6-5,.,.,TGTGCCAGCAGTTCCGGGACATTTTATGGCTACACCTTC,CASSSGTFYGYTF
TRBJ1-2,TRBV21-1,few,.,TGTGCCAGCAGCAAAGGAGGGGACAGGGGGCGCCTAGATGGCTACACCTTC,CASSKGGDRGRLDGYTF
TRBJ2-5,TRBV9,.,TRBD1,TGTGCCAGCAGCCCAGGGGACAGACAAGAGACCCAGTACTTC,CASSPGDRQETQYF
TRBJ1-1,TRBV5-5,.,.,TGTGCCAGCAGCTCTAGTTACACTGAAGCTTTCTTT,CASSSSYTEAFF
TRBJ2-7,TRBV27,.,.,TGTGCCAGCAGCCGGACCCCAACAGCAGGGCCCTACGAGCAGTACTTC,CASSRTPTAGPYEQYF
TRBJ2-2,TRBV6-5,.,TRBD1,TGTGCCAGCAGTCGTCCGGGACAGGGGAACGGGGAGCTGTTTTTT,CASSRPGQGNGELFF
TRBJ2-3,TRBV30,.,TRBD2,TGTGCCTGGACCTTAGCGGGAGGAACAGATACGCAGTATTTT,CAWTLAGGTDTQYF
TRBJ1-4,TRBV5-1,.,TRBD1,TGCGCCAGCAGCTTGGGACAGGGAGTCGAAAAACTGTTTTTT,CASSLGQGVEKLFF
TRBJ2-7,TRBV18,.,.,TGTGCCAGCTCACCGAGGACAAGCGCCTACGAGCAGTACTTC,CASSPRTSAYEQYF
TRBJ2-7,TRBV11-3,.,.,TGTGCCAGCAGCTTAGGGACTCCCTACGAGCAGTACTTC,CASSLGTPYEQYF
TRBJ2-1,TRBV18,.,TRBD1,TGTGCCAGCTCACCAAGGACAGGGGGTTACAATGAGCAGTTCTTC,CASSPRTGGYNEQFF
TRBJ2-7,TRBV6-2/TRBV6-3,.,.,TGTGCCAGCAGTTCCCAGTCGTACGAGCAGTACTTC,CASSSQSYEQYF
TRBJ1-3,TRBV19,.,.,TGTGCCAGTAGTATACGTTTTGGAAACACCATATATTTT,CASSIRFGNTIYF
TRBJ2-7,TRBV6-5,.,.,TGTGCCAGCAGTTACTCAACAGGCCGGCTCTACGAGCAGTACTTC,CASSYSTGRLYEQYF
TRBJ2-5,TRBV28,.,TRBD2,TGTGCCAGCAGGATGGCGGGAGGCCAAGAGACCCAGTACTTC,CASRMAGGQETQYF
TRBJ2-7,TRBV18,.,.,TGTGCCAGCTCACCCAAAGTGGGGCAGGGCACCTACGAGCAGTACTTC,CASSPKVGQGTYEQYF
TRBJ1-1,TRBV29-1,.,.,TGCAGCGTGGCGGGCCTTCTGAAAGGCGCTGAAGCTTTCTTT,CSVAGLLKGAEAFF
TRBJ2-5,TRBV23-1,.,.,TGCGCCAGCAGTCAATCCCCGCGTTTTCCCCAGTACTTC,CASSQSPRFPQYF
TRBJ2-2,TRBV4-3,once,.,TGCGCCAGCAGCCGGGAAAGGGGCACCGGGGAGCTGTTTTTT,CASSRERGTGELFF
TRBJ2-3,TRBV7-2,.,.,TGTGCCAGCAGCACTAGAGATACGCAGTATTTT,CASSTRDTQYF
TRBJ2-7,TRBV5-1,.,TRBD2,TGCGCCAGCAGCTTGGAACTAGCGAGCTCCTACGAGCAGTACTTC,CASSLELASSYEQYF
TRBJ1-2,TRBV30,.,TRBD1,TGTGCCTGGAGCCCAGGGGGAGGCTACACCTTC,CAWSPGGGYTF
TRBJ2-1,TRBV9,.,TRBD2,TGTGCCAGCAGCCGCGGACTAGCGGGAGCAGATGAGCAGTTCTTC,CASSRGLAGADEQFF
TRBJ2-7,TRBV6-1,.,.,TGTGCCAGCAGTGAAGAGATTGGGCCGATCACGTACGAGCAGTACTTC,CASSEEIGPITYEQYF
TRBJ1-1,TRBV5-1,.,.,TGCGCCAGCAGCTCTTGGGAATCAGGGGTTAGGCGCACTGAAGCTTTCTTT,CASSSWESGVRRTEAFF
TRBJ2-5,TRBV5-4,.,TRBD2,TGTGCCAGCAGCTTTACCGGGACTAGCGGGGGGACCCAGTACTTC,CASSFTGTSGGTQYF
TRBJ1-6,TRBV28,.,TRBD1,TGTGCCAGCACCCAAACAAGACAGGGACGTTCACCCCTCCACTTT,CASTQTRQGRSPLHF
TRBJ1-5,TRBV29-1,few,.,TGCAGCGTTGAGGACAATTCCAATCAGCCCCAGCATTTT,CSVEDNSNQPQHF
TRBJ2-7,TRBV5-8,.,TRBD1,TGTGCCAGCAGCCTCCAGGACAGGGGCCACGAGCAGTACTTC,CASSLQDRGHEQYF
TRBJ2-5,TRBV5-1,.,TRBD2,TGCGCCAGCAGCTTGTTGAGTAGCGGGATGGTACAAGAGACCCAGTACTTC,CASSLLSSGMVQETQYF
TRBJ2-5,TRBV4-1,.,.,TGCGCCAGCAGCCAAGAGCGGATGGAGACCCAGTACTTC,CASSQERMETQYF
TRBJ2-7,TRBV6-5,.,.,TGTGCCAGCAGTCGGACTATAATATACGAGCAGTACTTC,CASSRTIIYEQYF
TRBJ1-2,TRBV29-1,.,.,TGCAGCGTTGAGGCGGGTGATCAGATCTATGGCTACACCTTC,CSVEAGDQIYGYTF
TRBJ1-3,TRBV7-2,.,TRBD1,TGTGCCAGCAGCCCCGGGGACAGGGCTGGAAACACCATATATTTT,CASSPGDRAGNTIYF
TRBJ2-7,TRBV7-2,.,TRBD2,TGTGCCAGCAGCTTAGTCGGGGGGGTATGGTACGAGCAGTACTTC,CASSLVGGVWYEQYF
TRBJ1-1,TRBV13,once,.,TGTGCCAGCAGCTTAAGGTCGGAGTCCCCTGGAGCTTTCTTT,CASSLRSESPGAFF
TRBJ2-1,TRBV4-3,once,.,TGCGCCAGCAGCCAAGATCGTGGAGTGGCTGAGCAGTTCTTC,CASSQDRGVAEQFF
TRBJ1-2,TRBV28,once,.,TGTGCCAGCAGTTTTCCGCTCGGTAATGGCTACACCTTC,CASSFPLGNGYTF